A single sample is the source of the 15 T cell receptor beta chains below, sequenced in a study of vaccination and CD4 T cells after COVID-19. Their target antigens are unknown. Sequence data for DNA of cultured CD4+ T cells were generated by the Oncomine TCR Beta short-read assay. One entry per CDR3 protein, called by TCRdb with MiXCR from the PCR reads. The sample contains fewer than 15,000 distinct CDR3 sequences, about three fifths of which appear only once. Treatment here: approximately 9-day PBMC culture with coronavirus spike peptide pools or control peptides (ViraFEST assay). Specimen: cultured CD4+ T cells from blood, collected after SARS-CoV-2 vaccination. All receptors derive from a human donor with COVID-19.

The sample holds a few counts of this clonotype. The CDR3 region is CSARALGEGNQPQHF. Written as DNA, the CDR3 is TGCAGTGCTAGAGCTTTGGGGGAGGGCAATCAGCCCCAGCATTTT. The rearrangement links TRBV20-1 to TRBJ1-5; D might be TRBD1 (5 bases). The CDR3 covers 15 residues. The V end was cut by 1 base, the J end by 2 bases, with 12 bases between. CDR1 and CDR2 from the germline V gene are DFQATT and SNEGSKA (reference sequence).

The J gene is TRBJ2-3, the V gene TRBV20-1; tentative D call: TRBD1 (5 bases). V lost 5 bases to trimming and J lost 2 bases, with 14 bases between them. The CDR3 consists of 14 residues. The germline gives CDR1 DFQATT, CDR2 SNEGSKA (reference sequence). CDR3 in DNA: TGCAGTGCTCCTAGACAGCCGTCCACAGATACGCAGTATTTT. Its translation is CSAPRQPSTDTQYF.

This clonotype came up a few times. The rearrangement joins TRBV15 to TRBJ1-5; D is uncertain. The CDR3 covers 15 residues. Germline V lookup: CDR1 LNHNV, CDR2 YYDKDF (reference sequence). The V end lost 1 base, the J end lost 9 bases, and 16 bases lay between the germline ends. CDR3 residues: CATSRVGGIRPPQHF. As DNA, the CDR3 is TGTGCCACCAGCAGAGTGGGAGGTATCCGGCCGCCCCAGCATTTT.

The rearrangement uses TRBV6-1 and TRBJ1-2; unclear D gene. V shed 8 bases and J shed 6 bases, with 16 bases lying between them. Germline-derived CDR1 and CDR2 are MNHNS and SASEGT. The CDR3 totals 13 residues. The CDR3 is CASAPHGRNGYTF. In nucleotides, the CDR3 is TGTGCCAGCGCCCCCCACGGGCGGAATGGCTACACCTTC.

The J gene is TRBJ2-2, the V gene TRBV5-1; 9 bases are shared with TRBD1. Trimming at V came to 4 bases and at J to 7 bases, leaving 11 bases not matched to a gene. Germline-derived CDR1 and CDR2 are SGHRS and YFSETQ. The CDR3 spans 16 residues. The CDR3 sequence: CASSGTEDRGSGELFF. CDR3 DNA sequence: TGCGCCAGCAGCGGCACAGAGGACAGGGGAAGCGGGGAGCTGTTTTTT.

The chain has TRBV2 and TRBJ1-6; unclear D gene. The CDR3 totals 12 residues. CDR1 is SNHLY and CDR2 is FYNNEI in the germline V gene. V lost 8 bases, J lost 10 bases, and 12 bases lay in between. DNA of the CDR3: TGTGCCAGCCGCTCTCAAATGTCACCCCTCCACTTT. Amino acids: CASRSQMSPLHF.

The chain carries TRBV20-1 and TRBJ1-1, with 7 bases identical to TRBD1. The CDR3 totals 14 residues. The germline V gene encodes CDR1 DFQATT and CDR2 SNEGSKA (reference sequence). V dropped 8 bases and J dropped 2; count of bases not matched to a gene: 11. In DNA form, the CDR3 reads TGCAGTCCAAAATCGGGACAGCGAAACACTGAAGCTTTCTTT. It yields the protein CSPKSGQRNTEAFF.

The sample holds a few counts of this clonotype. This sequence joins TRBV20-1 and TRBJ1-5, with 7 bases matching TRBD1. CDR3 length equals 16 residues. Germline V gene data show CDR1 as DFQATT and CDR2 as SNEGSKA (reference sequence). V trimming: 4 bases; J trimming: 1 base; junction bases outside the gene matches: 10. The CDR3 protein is CSAKGGREASNQPQHF. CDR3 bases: TGCAGTGCTAAAGGGGGCAGGGAAGCGAGCAATCAGCCCCAGCATTTT.

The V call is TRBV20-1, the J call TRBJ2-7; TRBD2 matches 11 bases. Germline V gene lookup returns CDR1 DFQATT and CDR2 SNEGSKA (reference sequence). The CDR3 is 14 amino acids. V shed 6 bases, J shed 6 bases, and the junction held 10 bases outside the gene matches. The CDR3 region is CSATLRLAGSEQYF. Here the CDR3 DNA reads TGCAGTGCCACATTGAGACTAGCGGGATCCGAGCAGTACTTC.

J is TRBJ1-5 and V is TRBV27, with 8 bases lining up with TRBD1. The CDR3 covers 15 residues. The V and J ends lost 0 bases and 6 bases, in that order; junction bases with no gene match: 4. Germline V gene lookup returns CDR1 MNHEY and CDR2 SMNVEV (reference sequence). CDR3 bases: TGTGCCAGCAGTTTATCCGCAGGGGGCCCTCAGCCCCAGCATTTT. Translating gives CASSLSAGGPQPQHF.

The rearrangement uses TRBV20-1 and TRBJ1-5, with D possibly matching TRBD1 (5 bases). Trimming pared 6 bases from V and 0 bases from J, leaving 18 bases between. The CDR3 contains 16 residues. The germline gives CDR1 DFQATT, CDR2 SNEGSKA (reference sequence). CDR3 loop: CSATPGGASSNQPQHF. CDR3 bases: TGCAGTGCCACTCCTGGTGGGGCTTCTAGCAATCAGCCCCAGCATTTT.

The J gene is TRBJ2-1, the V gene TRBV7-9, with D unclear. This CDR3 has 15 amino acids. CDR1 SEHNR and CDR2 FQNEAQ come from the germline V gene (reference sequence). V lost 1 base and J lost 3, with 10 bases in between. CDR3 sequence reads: CASSLVGIGYNEQFF. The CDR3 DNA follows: TGTGCCAGCAGCTTAGTGGGAATCGGCTACAATGAGCAGTTCTTC.

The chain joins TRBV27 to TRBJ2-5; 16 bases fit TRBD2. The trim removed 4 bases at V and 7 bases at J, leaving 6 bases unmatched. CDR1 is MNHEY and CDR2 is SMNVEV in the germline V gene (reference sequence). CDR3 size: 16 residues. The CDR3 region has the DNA TGTGCCAGCAGTTCTTGGGGACTAGCGGGGGGGGGGACCCAGTACTTC. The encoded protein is CASSSWGLAGGGTQYF.

CDR3 bases: TGTGCCAGCAGCCGGGACGCCTCGGGAGATACGCAGTATTTT. As protein: CASSRDASGDTQYF. The V gene is TRBV7-6, the J gene TRBJ2-3, with D tentatively TRBD1 or TRBD2 (5 bases each). Germline lookup yields CDR1 SGHVS and CDR2 FNYEAQ. The CDR3 covers 14 residues. The ends were cut back, 5 bases at V and 5 bases at J, with 14 bases in the middle.

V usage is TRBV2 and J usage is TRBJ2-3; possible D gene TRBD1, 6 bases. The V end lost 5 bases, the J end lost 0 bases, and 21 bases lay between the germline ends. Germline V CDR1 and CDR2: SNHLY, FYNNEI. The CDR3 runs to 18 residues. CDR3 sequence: CASSYPTGIASSTDTQYF. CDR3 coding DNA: TGTGCCAGCAGTTACCCAACAGGGATTGCGTCTAGCACAGATACGCAGTATTTT.